The TCR beta chain described here comes from a study of blood T cell repertoires in COVID-19. Overall study context: Material from acute and convalescent COVID-19 was sourced from the United States, Italy and Spain. T cells, B-cell-depleted T cells, or PBMCs supplied cDNA or gDNA.

Authors' data handling: The authors estimated nucleated cell counts from reference gene primer amplification. Assay: immunoSEQ multiplex PCR; the TCRdb copy retains only in-frame clones and omits some. Clone size and the V and J calls come from that table; the DNA yielded D and trimming. The table includes 110,000 or so clones, 75% to 90% detected once. In this sample, this clone turned up a few times. The Seattle patients joined while their infection was active and were tracked longitudinally afterward. Per the germline V gene, CDR1 is SGHRS and CDR2 is YFSETQ. Trimming cost V 6 bases and J 2 bases, with 15 bases left between them. This CDR3 is built from 14 residues.

The sequenced sample consisted of peripheral blood. The sequence was obtained from a woman in her sixties or seventies with COVID-19, enrolled during active disease. The chain combines TRBV5-1 with TRBJ2-7; D not certain. The CDR3 sequence is CASTSQAGAYEQYF. CDR3 DNA: TGCGCCAGCACTTCGCAGGCAGGTGCCTACGAGCAGTACTTC.